One sample yielded the 14 T cell receptor beta chains listed below, sequenced in a study of blood T cell repertoires in COVID-19 (dated by TCRdb to the early 2020s). Library preparation used the immunoSEQ multiplex PCR assay. In TCRdb, the immuneACCESS table is reduced to in-frame sequences with V and J assigned. These tables do not hold every clone; where another copy was compared, an unresolved V gene accounts for under half, and the others remain unexplained. Within this sample are approximately 140,000 clones, with over 80% of them counted one time only. The ten biggest clones cover roughly 6.2% of the sample. The sequencing sample was made of PBMCs or T cells enriched from blood (not recorded which). These receptors came from a woman aged 45-59 years who had been exposed to COVID-19.

J is TRBJ1-5 and V is TRBV7-8; possibly TRBD1 for D (6 bases). V shed 5 bases and J shed 15 bases, with 20 bases lying between them. CDR1 is SGHVS and CDR2 is FQNEAQ in the germline V gene. The CDR3 has 13 amino acids. DNA for the CDR3: TGTGCCAGCAGCCCGGCGGGGGCCGACCCGAGGCATTTT. Residues: CASSPAGADPRHF.

The rearrangement uses TRBV12-1 and TRBJ1-2. TRBV12-1 is a pseudogene locus. This CDR3 comprises 10 residues. DNA of the CDR3: TGTGCCAGCCGCGAGGGCGGCTACACCTTC. Its translation: CASREGGYTF.

This sequence joins TRBV2 and TRBJ2-6, with TRBD1 matching 7 bases. J gave up 2 bases and V 6 bases, and 10 bases lay outside the gene matches. Per germline, CDR1 SNHLY and CDR2 FYNNEI. CDR3 length equals 17 residues. The CDR3 reads CASSPTRDSTGANVLTF. The CDR3 DNA follows: TGTGCCAGCAGCCCGACCCGGGACAGTACTGGGGCCAACGTCCTGACTTTC. Looking up the rest from reference TRBV2 and TRBJ2-6 gives the full variable domain: EPEVTQTPSHQVTQMGQEVILRCVPISNHLYFYWYRQILGQKVEFLVSFYNNEISEKSEIFDDQFSVERPDGSNFTLKIRSTKLEDSAMYFCASSPTRDSTGANVLTFGAGSRLTVL.

At least ten counts were recorded for this clone. The chain recombines TRBV14 with TRBJ2-7; D is perhaps TRBD2 (5 bases). Trimming took off 1 base at V and 0 bases at J, with 7 bases between the two ends. The germline gives CDR1 SGHDN, CDR2 FVKESK. CDR3 size: 14 residues. In DNA, the CDR3 is TGTGCCAGCAGCCAAGGACGGGACTCCTACGAGCAGTACTTC. It translates to CASSQGRDSYEQYF. The variable domain in full, completed from reference TRBV14 and TRBJ2-7, reads EAGVTQFPSHSVIEKGQTVTLRCDPISGHDNLYWYRRVMGKEIKFLLHFVKESKQDESGMPNNRFLAERTGGTYSTLKVQPAELEDSGVYFCASSQGRDSYEQYFGPGTRLTVT.

The rearrangement uses TRBV5-4 and TRBJ2-1; D may be TRBD2 (6 bases). Germline V CDR1 and CDR2: SGHNT, YYREEE (reference sequence). V was clipped by 0 bases and J by 9 bases, with 19 bases between them. The CDR3 length is 16 residues. The CDR3 coding sequence is TGTGCCAGCAGCTTGGGCCACCGAGGGGCTAGCGTTGAGCAGTTCTTC. It translates to CASSLGHRGASVEQFF.

This chain uses TRBV5-1 with TRBJ2-1, with a tentative D call TRBD2 (5 bases). Germline CDR1 and CDR2: SGHRS and YFSETQ. V gave up 2 bases and J gave up 11 bases, with 14 bases separating them. The CDR3 sequence is 13 residues long. As DNA, the CDR3 is TGCGCCAGCAGCTTAGAGGGAGTTGATAAGCAGTTCTTC. Protein product: CASSLEGVDKQFF.

The chain has TRBV9 and TRBJ1-3; the D gene is possibly TRBD1 (6 bases). The ends were cut back, 4 bases at V and 0 bases at J, with 11 bases in the middle. This CDR3 region has 15 residues. CDR1 SGDLS and CDR2 YYNGEE come from the germline V gene. The CDR3 loop is CASSPTGLSGNTIYF. The CDR3 bases are TGTGCCAGCAGCCCCACAGGGCTCTCTGGAAACACCATATATTTT.

The chain joins TRBV19 to TRBJ2-1, with TRBD2 matching 12 bases. The CDR3 length is 15 residues. The germline gives CDR1 LNHDA, CDR2 SQIVND (reference sequence). The V and J ends lost 3 bases and 8 bases, in that order; junction bases with no gene match: 5. CDR3 sequence (DNA): TGTGCCAGTAGTATGACTAGCGGGAGTTTGGATGAGCAGTTCTTC. Translation gives CASSMTSGSLDEQFF.

The chain recombines TRBV19 with TRBJ1-2; D unresolved. V lost 7 bases, J lost 8 bases, and 17 bases lay in between. The CDR3 runs to 13 residues. CDR1 LNHDA and CDR2 SQIVND come from the germline V gene (reference sequence). The CDR3 region is CASTPGGLRGYTF. The CDR3, as DNA: TGTGCCAGTACCCCGGGAGGCCTAAGGGGCTACACCTTC.

This clone was picked up one time. The chain is built from TRBV9 and TRBJ2-1, with 8 bases lining up with TRBD1. Germline CDR1 and CDR2: SGDLS and YYNGEE. With 7 bases clipped from V and 3 bases from J, the junction kept 6 bases outside the gene matches. The CDR3 contains 14 residues. Here the CDR3 reads CASGRDRSYNEQFF. CDR3 nucleotides: TGTGCCAGCGGCCGGGACAGGAGCTACAATGAGCAGTTCTTC.

The V and J genes are TRBV5-5 and TRBJ2-1, with 7 bases identical to TRBD1. The CDR3 length is 12 residues. Germline V gene lookup returns CDR1 SGHKS and CDR2 YYEKEE (reference sequence). Unmatched junction bases numbered 4, after V lost 4 bases and J lost 9 bases. CDR3 amino acids: CASSPQGLEQFF. CDR3 bases: TGTGCCAGCAGCCCACAGGGGCTTGAGCAGTTCTTC.

The J gene is TRBJ2-2, the V gene TRBV6-5, with 8 bases identical to TRBD1. Germline V lookup: CDR1 MNHEY, CDR2 SVGAGI. This CDR3 has 15 residues. Trimming at V came to 4 bases and at J to 4 bases, leaving 5 bases not matched to a gene. CDR3 sequence reads: CASSLDRVVTGELFF. Written as DNA, the CDR3 is TGTGCCAGCAGTTTGGACAGGGTAGTCACCGGGGAGCTGTTTTTT.

The J gene is TRBJ2-5, the V gene TRBV4-1; no definite D call. The CDR3 has 15 residues. V was clipped by 0 bases and J by 2 bases, with 10 bases between them. CDR1 is MGHRA, CDR2 YSYEKL, per germline. The chain's CDR3 is CASSQDRSPQETQYF. CDR3 coding DNA: TGCGCCAGCAGCCAAGATCGGTCTCCTCAAGAGACCCAGTACTTC.

Only one count was recorded for this clone. The chain combines TRBV6-5 with TRBJ1-4, with 12 bases matching TRBD1. The CDR3 totals 14 residues. The germline gives CDR1 MNHEY, CDR2 SVGAGI. V lost 6 bases and J lost 7; bases outside the gene matches: 3. The chain's CDR3 is CASSGTGGLEKLFF. The DNA of the CDR3 is TGTGCCAGCAGCGGGACAGGGGGCCTTGAAAAACTGTTTTTT.